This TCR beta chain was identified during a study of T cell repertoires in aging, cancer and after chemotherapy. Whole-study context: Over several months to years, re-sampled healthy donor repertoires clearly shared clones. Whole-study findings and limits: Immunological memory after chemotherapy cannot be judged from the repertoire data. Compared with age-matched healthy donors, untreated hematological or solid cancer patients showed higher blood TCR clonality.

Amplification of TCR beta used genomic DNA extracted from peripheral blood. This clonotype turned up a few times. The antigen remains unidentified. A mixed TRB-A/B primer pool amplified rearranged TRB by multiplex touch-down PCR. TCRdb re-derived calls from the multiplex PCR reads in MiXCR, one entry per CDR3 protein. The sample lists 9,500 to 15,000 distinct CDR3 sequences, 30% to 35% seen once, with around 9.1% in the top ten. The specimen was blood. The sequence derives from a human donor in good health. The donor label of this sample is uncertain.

In DNA, the CDR3 is TGTGCCAGCAGACATAGCCAGGGCACAGATACGCAGTATTTT. Translation: CASRHSQGTDTQYF. The gene calls are TRBV5-4 and TRBJ2-3; the D is unclear. Germline CDR1 reads SGHNT; CDR2 reads YYREEE (reference sequence). The length of the CDR3 is 14 residues. Deletions cut 5 bases from V and 1 base from J, with 11 bases between. Supplemented by reference TRBV5-4 and TRBJ2-3, the full variable domain reads ETGVTQSPTHLIKTRGQQVTLRCSSQSGHNTVSWYQQALGQGPQFIFQYYREEENGRGNFPPRFSGLQFPNYSSELNVNALELDDSALYLCASRHSQGTDTQYFGPGTRLTVL.